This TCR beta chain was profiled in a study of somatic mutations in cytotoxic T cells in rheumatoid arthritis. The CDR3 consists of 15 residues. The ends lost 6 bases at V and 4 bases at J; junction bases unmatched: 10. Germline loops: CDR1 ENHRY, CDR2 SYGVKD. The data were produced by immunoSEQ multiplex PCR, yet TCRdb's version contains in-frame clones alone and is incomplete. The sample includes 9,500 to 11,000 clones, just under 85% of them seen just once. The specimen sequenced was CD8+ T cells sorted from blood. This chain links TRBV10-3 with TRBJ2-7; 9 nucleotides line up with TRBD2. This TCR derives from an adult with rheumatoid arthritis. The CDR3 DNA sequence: TGTGCCATCAGAGAAATAGCGGGAGTAGGGTACGAGCAGTACTTC. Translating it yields CAIREIAGVGYEQYF.